What follows describes a single TCR beta chain. These data are taken from a study of T cell changes during pregnancy in multiple sclerosis. Generated by immunoSEQ multiplex PCR, the TCRdb table keeps only in-frame clones and is missing some. This table has more than 35,000 clones, approximately 90% appearing once. This CDR3 is built from 15 residues. V shed 1 base, J shed 3 bases, and the junction held 2 bases outside the gene matches. Germline lookup yields CDR1 SGHVS and CDR2 FQNEAQ. The starting material was CD8+ T cells from peripheral blood mononuclear cells, obtained after pregnancy. This chain links TRBV7-8 with TRBJ2-2, with 7 bases that match TRBD2. The TCR comes from a female donor in good health, enrolled as a control in a pregnancy study. CDR3 sequence reads: CASSLGGGYTGELFF. As DNA, the CDR3 is TGTGCCAGCAGCTTAGGGGGGGGTTACACCGGGGAGCTGTTTTTT.